This TCR beta chain was profiled in a study of T-cell reconstitution after alpha-beta-depleted transplantation in children. Notes on the study in general: A year had passed since transplant, and T-cell counts and diversity by then came mostly from newly produced T cells.

Library preparation (for TCRbeta) was performed with unique molecular identifiers. TCRdb reprocessed the PCR reads with MiXCR, giving one entry per CDR3 protein. This table holds about 460,000 distinct CDR3 sequences, about 10% found once. This CDR3 is built from 13 residues. A word on this clonotype: What it recognizes is unknown. One junction end disagrees with the germline gene, perhaps due to a read error.

The input for sequencing was PBMCs, mostly from graft donor cells, taken 180 days after TCRalphabeta/CD19-depleted stem cell transplant. This receptor was obtained from a female patient between 2 and 15 years old who had a stem cell transplant for aplastic anemia, so the T cells may come from the graft donor. The rearrangement links TRBV12-3 or TRBV12-4 to TRBJ2-1, with D possibly being TRBD2 (6 bases). The DNA of the CDR3 is TGTGCCAGCAGGTTAGCGGTCTTGAAGGAGCAGTTCTTC. As protein: CASRLAVLKEQFF.